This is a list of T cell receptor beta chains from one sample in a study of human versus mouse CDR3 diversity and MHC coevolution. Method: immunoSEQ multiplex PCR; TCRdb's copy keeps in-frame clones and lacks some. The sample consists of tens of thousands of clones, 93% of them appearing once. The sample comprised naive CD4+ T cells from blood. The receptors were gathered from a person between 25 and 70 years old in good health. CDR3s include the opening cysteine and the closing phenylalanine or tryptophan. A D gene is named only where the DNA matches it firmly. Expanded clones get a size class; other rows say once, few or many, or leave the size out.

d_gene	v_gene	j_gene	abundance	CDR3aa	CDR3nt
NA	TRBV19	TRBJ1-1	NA	CASSSEGGWITEAFF	TGTGCCAGTAGTTCAGAGGGGGGGTGGATCACTGAAGCTTTCTTT
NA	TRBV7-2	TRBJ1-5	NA	CASSSGLRQPQHF	TGTGCCAGCAGCTCCGGCCTGAGGCAGCCCCAGCATTTT
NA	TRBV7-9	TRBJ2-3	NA	CASSLGGQGTDTQYF	TGTGCCAGCAGCTTAGGGGGGCAAGGCACAGATACGCAGTATTTT
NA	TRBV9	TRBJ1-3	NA	CASSSEGGFFSGNTIYF	TGTGCCAGCAGCTCTGAGGGAGGTTTTTTTTCTGGAAACACCATATATTTT
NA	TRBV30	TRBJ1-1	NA	CAWTVGGWTEAFF	TGTGCCTGGACCGTCGGGGGGTGGACTGAAGCTTTCTTT
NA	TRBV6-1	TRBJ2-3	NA	CASARTRDTQYF	TGTGCCAGCGCCAGAACAAGAGATACGCAGTATTTT
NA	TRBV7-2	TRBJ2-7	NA	CASSLGQGGTRGEQYF	TGTGCCAGCAGCTTAGGGCAGGGGGGGACTAGGGGCGAGCAGTACTTC
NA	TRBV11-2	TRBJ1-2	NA	CASSLTESYGYTF	TGTGCCAGCAGCTTGACGGAGAGCTATGGCTACACCTTC
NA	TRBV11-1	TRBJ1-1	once	CASVPDSLNTEAFF	TGTGCCAGCGTCCCGGACAGTCTTAACACTGAAGCTTTCTTT
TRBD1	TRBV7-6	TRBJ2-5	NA	CASSPPPGQGRETQYF	TGTGCCAGCAGCCCACCTCCGGGACAGGGGAGGGAGACCCAGTACTTC
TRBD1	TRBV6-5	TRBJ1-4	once	CASSSDRVREKLFF	TGTGCCAGCAGTTCTGACAGGGTGAGGGAAAAACTGTTTTTT
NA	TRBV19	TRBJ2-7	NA	CASSQSSENEQYF	TGTGCCAGTAGTCAATCCTCGGAGAACGAGCAGTACTTC
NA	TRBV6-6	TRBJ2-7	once	CASRSTRGYAYEQYF	TGTGCCAGCAGATCAACCAGGGGTTATGCCTACGAGCAGTACTTC
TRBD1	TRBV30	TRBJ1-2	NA	CAWSKQGVDGYTF	TGTGCCTGGAGCAAGCAGGGGGTCGATGGCTACACCTTC
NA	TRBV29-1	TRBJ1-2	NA	CSVEEQGSGYTF	TGCAGCGTTGAAGAGCAGGGCTCTGGCTACACCTTC
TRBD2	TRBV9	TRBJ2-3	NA	CASRGTTTDTQYF	TGTGCCAGCAGAGGGACTACCACAGATACGCAGTATTTT
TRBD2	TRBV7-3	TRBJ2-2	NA	CASSLRGVLAGSNTGELFF	TGTGCCAGCAGTCTTAGAGGCGTATTAGCGGGATCGAACACCGGGGAGCTGTTTTTT
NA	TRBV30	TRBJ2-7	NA	CAWSGRRSGEQYF	TGTGCCTGGAGTGGGCGACGGTCAGGTGAGCAGTACTTC
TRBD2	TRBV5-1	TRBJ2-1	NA	CASSLAGTNEQFF	TGCGCCAGCAGCCTAGCGGGGACTAATGAGCAGTTCTTC
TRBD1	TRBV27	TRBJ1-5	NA	CASSSQGAVQPQHF	TGTGCCAGCAGTTCCCAGGGGGCTGTTCAGCCCCAGCATTTT
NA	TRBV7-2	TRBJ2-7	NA	CASSPGGYEQYF	TGTGCCAGCAGCCCCGGCGGGTACGAGCAGTACTTC
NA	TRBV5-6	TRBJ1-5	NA	CASSLGGRPQPQHF	TGTGCCAGCAGCTTGGGCGGGAGACCGCAGCCCCAGCATTTT
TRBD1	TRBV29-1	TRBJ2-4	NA	CSVGTGGKNIQYF	TGCAGCGTTGGGACAGGGGGCAAAAACATTCAGTACTTC
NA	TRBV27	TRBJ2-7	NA	CASSTGDEQYF	TGTGCCAGCAGCACGGGTGACGAGCAGTACTTC
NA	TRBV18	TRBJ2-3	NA	CASSPRDEVQYF	TGTGCCAGCTCCCCTAGAGACGAAGTGCAGTATTTT
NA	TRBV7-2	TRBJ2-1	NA	CASSARQESYNEQFF	TGTGCCAGCAGCGCCCGACAGGAGTCCTACAATGAGCAGTTCTTC
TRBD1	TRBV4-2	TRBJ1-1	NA	CASSQGGTGGNTEAFF	TGTGCCAGCAGCCAAGGAGGGACAGGGGGGAACACTGAAGCTTTCTTT
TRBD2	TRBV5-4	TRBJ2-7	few	CASSTPSGGSFGGRYEQYF	TGTGCCAGCAGCACTCCTAGCGGGGGGTCGTTTGGGGGACGATACGAGCAGTACTTC
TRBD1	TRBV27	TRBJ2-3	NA	CASSSTGPTQYF	TGTGCCAGCAGTTCGACAGGGCCTACGCAGTATTTT
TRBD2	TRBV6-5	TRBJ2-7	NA	CASSYYGTSGNEQYF	TGTGCCAGCAGTTACTACGGGACTAGCGGGAACGAGCAGTACTTC
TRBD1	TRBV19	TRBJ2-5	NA	CASSAGQGARETQYF	TGTGCCAGTAGTGCCGGACAGGGGGCGAGAGAGACCCAGTACTTC
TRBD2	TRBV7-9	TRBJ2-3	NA	CASSLDLAGIDTQYF	TGTGCCAGCAGCTTAGATCTAGCGGGGATAGATACGCAGTATTTT
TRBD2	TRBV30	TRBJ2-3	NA	CAWTSGGDTQYF	TGTGCCTGGACCTCGGGGGGAGATACGCAGTATTTT
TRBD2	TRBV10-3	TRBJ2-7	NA	CAIRAGATYEQYF	TGTGCCATAAGAGCGGGAGCTACCTACGAGCAGTACTTC
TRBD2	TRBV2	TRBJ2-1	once	CASKLGRGGSYNEQFF	TGTGCCAGCAAGTTGGGGCGGGGGGGCTCCTACAATGAGCAGTTCTTC
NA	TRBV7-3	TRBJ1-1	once	CASSPGLPPAFF	TGTGCCAGCAGCCCAGGGCTGCCTCCAGCTTTCTTT
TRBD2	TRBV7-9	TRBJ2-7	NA	CASSLGLAGGTYEQYF	TGTGCCAGCAGCTTAGGACTAGCGGGGGGAACCTACGAGCAGTACTTC
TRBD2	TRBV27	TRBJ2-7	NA	CASSSSVAGATYEQYF	TGTGCCAGCAGTTCATCAGTAGCGGGGGCGACGTACGAGCAGTACTTC
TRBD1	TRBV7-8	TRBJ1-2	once	CASSQRPTGTGGLGYTF	TGTGCCAGCAGCCAGAGACCTACCGGGACAGGGGGCCTCGGCTACACCTTC
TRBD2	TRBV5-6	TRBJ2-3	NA	CASSLFRGGPTDTQYF	TGTGCCAGCAGCTTGTTCCGGGGGGGTCCCACAGATACGCAGTATTTT
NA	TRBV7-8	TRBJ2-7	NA	CASSLELNSYEQYF	TGTGCCAGCAGCTTAGAGCTTAACAGTTACGAGCAGTACTTC
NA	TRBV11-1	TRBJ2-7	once	CASSSRPGEQYF	TGTGCCAGCAGCTCACGACCAGGCGAGCAGTACTTC
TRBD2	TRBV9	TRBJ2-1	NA	CASSPSGTGRGEQFF	TGTGCCAGCAGCCCAAGTGGGACGGGGAGGGGTGAGCAGTTCTTC
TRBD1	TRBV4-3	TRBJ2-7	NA	CASSRGQGFSEQYF	TGCGCCAGCAGCCGGGGACAGGGGTTCTCCGAGCAGTACTTC
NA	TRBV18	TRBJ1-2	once	CASSPSGAPGTNYGYTF	TGTGCCAGCTCACCAAGCGGGGCCCCGGGGACTAACTATGGCTACACCTTC
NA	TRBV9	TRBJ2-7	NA	CASSVEQDYEQYF	TGTGCCAGCAGCGTAGAACAGGATTACGAGCAGTACTTC
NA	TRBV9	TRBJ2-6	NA	CASSVSAGSLGSGANVLTF	TGTGCCAGCAGCGTCTCAGCCGGGTCCTTAGGATCTGGGGCCAACGTCCTGACTTTC
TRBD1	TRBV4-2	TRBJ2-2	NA	CASSQEETGDTGELFF	TGTGCCAGCAGCCAAGAGGAGACAGGGGACACCGGGGAGCTGTTTTTT
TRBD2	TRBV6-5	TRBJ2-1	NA	CASTRSGDYNEQFF	TGTGCCAGCACCAGAAGCGGGGACTACAATGAGCAGTTCTTC
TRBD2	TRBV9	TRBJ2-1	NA	CASSLAGEPYNEQFF	TGTGCCAGCAGCCTAGCGGGAGAACCCTACAATGAGCAGTTCTTC